The 20 T cell receptor beta chains below all came from one sample that was sequenced in a study of T-cell memory formation after mild COVID-19. One entry per CDR3 protein, called by TCRdb with MiXCR from the 5' RACE reads. This repertoire shows around 390,000 distinct CDR3 sequences, approximately 15% found once; its top ten account for 20% to 25%. The sample comprised PBMCs or a T cell subset sorted from them (not recorded which). The receptors stem from a young man who had mild COVID-19 (a few samples of this study predate the infection). Cell type and time point are not known.

This clonotype was counted many times. This chain links TRBV9 with TRBJ1-2, with D tentatively TRBD1 (5 bases). Trimming took 0 bases from V and 3 from J, leaving 6 bases between them. Germline V gene data show CDR1 as SGDLS and CDR2 as YYNGEE. The CDR3 covers 13 residues. DNA for the CDR3: TGTGCCAGCAGCGTAGGAGGGGACTATGGCTACACCTTC. This encodes CASSVGGDYGYTF.

This clonotype has only a few counts. This rearrangement joins TRBV19 to TRBJ1-2; 8 nucleotides agree with TRBD1. CDR1 is LNHDA, CDR2 SQIVND, per germline (reference sequence). The CDR3 extends over 17 amino acids. Trimming at V came to 5 bases and at J to 2 bases, leaving 13 bases not matched to a gene. CDR3 nucleotides: TGTGCCAGTAGTGCAACCGGGACAGGAGGGTCCAACTATGGCTACACCTTC. It encodes CASSATGTGGSNYGYTF.

This clonotype was found a few times. The rearrangement uses TRBV27 and TRBJ2-3, with D perhaps TRBD1 (5 bases). CDR1 and CDR2 from the germline V gene are MNHEY and SMNVEV (reference sequence). The length of the CDR3 is 14 residues. The V and J ends lost 8 bases and 4 bases respectively, with 16 bases between them. CDR3 sequence (DNA): TGTGCCAGCCGGACATCCGACTGGGCAGATACGCAGTATTTT. It specifies CASRTSDWADTQYF.

This clonotype has more than one count but fewer than ten. This chain connects TRBV10-3 to TRBJ2-3; 14 bases align to TRBD2. The CDR3 contains 16 residues. The V segment lost 11 bases and the J segment 7 bases; nucleotides outside the gene matches: 14. CDR1 and CDR2 (germline): ENHRY, SYGVKD. In nucleotides, the CDR3 is TGTGCCGTTCAGGAACCGACTAGCGGGGGGGCAAATACGCAGTATTTT. Translation gives CAVQEPTSGGANTQYF.

This clonotype was seen more than once but under ten times. The genes are TRBV14 and TRBJ2-7, with 9 bases matching TRBD1. The CDR3 sequence is 13 residues long. Unmatched junction bases numbered 4, after V lost 4 bases and J lost 6 bases. CDR1 and CDR2 (germline): SGHDN, FVKESK. The DNA of the CDR3 is TGTGCCAGCAGCCCCGGGACAGGGTTCGAGCAGTACGTC. The encoded protein is CASSPGTGFEQYV.

This clonotype was seen at least ten times. The chain combines TRBV11-3 with TRBJ1-1, with a tentative D call TRBD1 (6 bases). The length of the CDR3 is 12 residues. Germline assignment: CDR1 SGHNT and CDR2 YENEEA. The V end was cut by 6 bases, the J end by 11 bases, with 16 bases between. CDR3: CASSRDIRRAFF. Here the CDR3 DNA reads TGTGCCAGCAGTCGGGACATTAGGCGGGCTTTCTTT.

This clonotype has a handful of counts. This rearrangement joins TRBV5-5 to TRBJ1-2; TRBD1 agrees at 11 bases. The junction had 3 bases not matched to a gene; V was cut back by 3 bases and J by 2 bases. The CDR3 has 15 residues. Germline assignment: CDR1 SGHKS and CDR2 YYEKEE (reference sequence). This CDR3 is CASSWGQGGNYGYTF. CDR3 DNA sequence: TGTGCCAGCAGCTGGGGACAGGGGGGAAACTATGGCTACACCTTC. Full variable domain (outside the CDR3, taken from reference TRBV5-5 and TRBJ1-2): DAGVTQSPTHLIKTRGQQVTLRCSPISGHKSVSWYQQVLGQGPQFIFQYYEKEERGRGNFPDRFSARQFPNYSSELNVNALLLGDSALYLCASSWGQGGNYGYTFGSGTRLTVV.

The rearrangement links TRBV7-8 to TRBJ1-2, with D tentatively TRBD1 (5 bases). Germline V lookup: CDR1 SGHVS, CDR2 FQNEAQ. The CDR3 has 14 amino acids. V lost 0 bases, J lost 3 bases, and 8 bases lay in between. The CDR3 is CASSLARADYGYTF. The CDR3, as DNA: TGTGCCAGCAGCTTAGCCAGGGCGGACTATGGCTACACCTTC.

This clonotype was seen repeatedly, ten times or more. This chain connects TRBV5-4 to TRBJ2-1; 8 bases are a match to TRBD2. CDR3 size: 15 residues. V dropped 7 bases and J dropped 6; count of bases not matched to a gene: 12. The germline CDR1 and CDR2 sequences are SGHNT and YYREEE (reference sequence). The CDR3 is CASGLLGGGSNEQFF. As DNA, the CDR3 is TGTGCCAGCGGGCTACTGGGCGGGGGGTCCAATGAGCAGTTCTTC.

This clonotype was detected many times. This sequence joins TRBV5-1 and TRBJ2-3, with no clear D. The V gene's germline CDR1 is SGHRS and CDR2 YFSETQ. The V gene lost 3 bases and the J gene lost 0 bases, with 11 bases spanning the gap. This CDR3 contains 15 residues. CDR3: CASSSQRASTDTQYF. The CDR3 DNA follows: TGCGCCAGCAGCTCACAGAGAGCTAGCACAGATACGCAGTATTTT.

This clonotype occurred a few times. The gene calls are TRBV11-2 and TRBJ2-1; TRBD1 aligns across 8 bases. CDR1 SGHAT and CDR2 FQNNGV come from the germline V gene. CDR3 length equals 17 residues. The J segment lost 4 bases and the V segment lost 1 base, leaving 9 bases of the junction unmatched. CDR3 DNA sequence: TGTGCCAGCAGCTTAGGCAGGGGGCGGTCAGGGTACAATGAGCAGTTCTTC. Encoded protein: CASSLGRGRSGYNEQFF.

The chain recombines TRBV6-6 with TRBJ1-6; D unresolved. Trimming cost V 2 bases and J 9 bases, with 14 bases left between them. Germline V gene lookup returns CDR1 MNHNY and CDR2 SVGAGI (reference sequence). The CDR3 consists of 15 residues. The CDR3 nucleotides read TGTGCCAGCAGTTACAATGATCCAGGCTCTTCACCCCTCCACTTT. Its protein product is CASSYNDPGSSPLHF.

The chain links TRBV6-2 or TRBV6-3 to TRBJ1-2; D not certain. This CDR3 has 13 amino acids. Trimming pared 0 bases from V and 4 bases from J, leaving 6 bases between. In germline, CDR1 is MNHEY, CDR2 SVGEGT. The CDR3 is CASSYSGTYGYTF. The CDR3 coding sequence is TGTGCCAGCAGTTACTCCGGTACCTATGGCTACACCTTC.

This clonotype was picked up many times. V is TRBV11-2 and J is TRBJ2-7; D may match TRBD1 or TRBD2 (5 bases each). Trimming left V 5 bases short and J 6 bases short, with 17 bases between. This CDR3 comprises 14 residues. Per the germline V gene, CDR1 is SGHAT and CDR2 is FQNNGV. CDR3 region: CASSPPRERGEQYV. The CDR3 bases are TGTGCCAGCAGCCCCCCCAGGGAGCGTGGCGAGCAGTACGTC.

This clonotype was seen a few times. The chain recombines TRBV10-3 with TRBJ1-2, with TRBD1 as a possible D gene (6 bases). The length of the CDR3 is 15 residues. CDR1 and CDR2 (germline): ENHRY, SYGVKD. Trimming removed 8 bases from V and 1 base from J, with 17 bases in between. DNA of the CDR3: TGTGCCATCTCCCGGGGGCCTGGGGATAACTATGGCTACACCTTC. It is translated as CAISRGPGDNYGYTF.

This clonotype occurred a few times. V and J are TRBV7-9 and TRBJ2-1, with D possibly matching TRBD2 (5 bases). Trimming removed 3 bases at V and 0 bases at J, with 9 bases between. The CDR3 totals 15 residues. The V gene's germline CDR1 is SEHNR and CDR2 FQNEAQ (reference sequence). The DNA for the CDR3 is TGTGCCAGCAGCTTCCCGGGGATCTCCTACAATGAGCAGTTCTTC. Its translation: CASSFPGISYNEQFF.

This chain connects TRBV4-3 to TRBJ1-1, with D hard to call. CDR1 LGHNA and CDR2 YSLEER come from the germline V gene. V lost 3 bases, J lost 0 bases, and 14 bases lay in between. The CDR3 sequence is 16 residues long. The CDR3, as DNA: TGCGCCAGCAGCCAGGGGTCAGGATTCATGAACACTGAAGCTTTCTTT. Its protein is CASSQGSGFMNTEAFF.

This clonotype was seen a handful of times. The chain recombines TRBV5-6 with TRBJ1-5; unclear D gene. The CDR3 is 14 amino acids. CDR1 is SGHDT, CDR2 YYEEEE, per germline. V was clipped by 0 bases and J by 0 bases, with 4 bases between them. CDR3 sequence: CASSLEPSNQPQHF. The CDR3 region has the DNA TGTGCCAGCAGCTTGGAGCCTAGCAATCAGCCCCAGCATTTT.

The chain employs TRBV7-8 and TRBJ1-1; no reliable D call. The V gene's germline CDR1 is SGHVS and CDR2 FQNEAQ. Trimming shortened V by 1 base and J by 2 bases, and 5 bases separated the two germline ends. The CDR3 length is 13 residues. CDR3 sequence: CASSLVDNTEAFF. As DNA, the CDR3 is TGTGCCAGCAGCTTAGTGGATAACACTGAAGCTTTCTTT.

The rearrangement joins TRBV6-6 to TRBJ1-5, with 8 positions matching TRBD1. Germline V gene data show CDR1 as MNHNY and CDR2 as SVGAGI (reference sequence). V shed 6 bases and J 7 bases; nucleotides not matched to a gene: 8. The CDR3 runs 14 residues. CDR3 protein: CASSRGRQGQPQHF. In DNA, the CDR3 is TGTGCCAGCAGCAGGGGTCGACAGGGGCAGCCCCAGCATTTT.